Presented here are 14 T cell receptor beta chains from one specimen sequenced in a study of blood T cells in healthy people across ages. The second PCR ran roughly 6 to 12 cycles with a sample-barcoded 5' primer and J-beta primers. TCRdb independently ran MiXCR on the 5' RACE reads; one entry per CDR3 protein. The sample consists of some 760,000 distinct CDR3 sequences, 20% to 25% of them appearing once. These data were also reused for a study on T cells of mothers and their children.

Material: blood. The source of these receptors is a boy between 10 and 17 years old in good health.

V and J are TRBV4-3 and TRBJ1-2; D unresolved. The CDR3 is 16 residues long. Trimming pared 0 bases from V and 0 bases from J, leaving 11 bases between. Germline CDR1 reads LGHNA; CDR2 reads YSLEER. CDR3 sequence (DNA): TGCGCCAGCAGCCAAGATAGGTTTGGGACTAACTATGGCTACACCTTC. Translating it yields CASSQDRFGTNYGYTF.

The rearrangement joins TRBV9 to TRBJ2-5; D might be TRBD1 or TRBD2, each matching 7 bases. Germline values: CDR1 SGDLS, CDR2 YYNGEE. The CDR3 totals 15 residues. V gave up 3 bases and J gave up 4 bases, with 16 bases separating them. As DNA, the CDR3 is TGTGCCAGCAGCGATTACAGGGGAGGGTCAGAGACCCAGTACTTC. This gives the protein CASSDYRGGSETQYF.

V gene TRBV24-1 combines with J gene TRBJ2-1; D gene ambiguous. The tail of the sequence fits TRBJ2-7 better, so the J call may be wrong. Per germline, CDR1 KGHDR and CDR2 SFDVKD. The length of the CDR3 is 14 residues. CDR3 residues: CATSDPRSSYEQYF. The CDR3 nucleotides read TGTGCCACCAGTGATCCCCGTTCCTCCTACGAGCAGTACTTC.

The rearrangement links TRBV29-1 to TRBJ2-2, with 11 bases fitting TRBD2. The CDR3 covers 14 residues. The V and J ends lost 6 bases and 4 bases, in that order; junction bases with no gene match: 4. Germline values: CDR1 SQVTM, CDR2 ANQGSEA. CDR3 residues: CSVTSGGGTGELFF. CDR3 coding DNA: TGCAGCGTCACTAGCGGGGGTGGCACCGGGGAGCTGTTTTTT.

This clonotype was seen a handful of times. The chain combines TRBV6-6 with TRBJ2-4; 11 nucleotides agree with TRBD2. V was clipped by 6 bases and J by 8 bases; unmatched bases: 6. The CDR3 is 14 residues long. Germline CDR1 MNHNY, CDR2 SVGAGI (reference sequence). The CDR3: CASREGLAEDIQYF. DNA of the CDR3: TGTGCCAGCAGGGAGGGACTAGCGGAGGACATTCAGTACTTC.

In its sample, this clonotype was seen a few times. The chain employs TRBV11-3 and TRBJ2-5; D is unclear. The DNA end lines up better with TRBJ2-1; the J call may be wrong. Per the germline V gene, CDR1 is SGHNT and CDR2 is YENEEA. This CDR3 contains 12 residues. The CDR3 here is CASSLGRTEQFF. The CDR3 nucleotides are TGTGCCAGCAGCTTAGGTCGGACTGAGCAGTTCTTC.

The chain is built from TRBV24-1 and TRBJ2-1; D unresolved. The CDR3 contains 12 residues. Trimming cost V 6 bases and J 6 bases, with 8 bases left between them. Germline V gene lookup returns CDR1 KGHDR and CDR2 SFDVKD. CDR3 protein: CATSMRSNEQFF. In nucleotides, the CDR3 is TGTGCCACCAGTATGAGAAGCAATGAGCAGTTCTTC.

The chain joins TRBV20-1 to TRBJ1-1; maybe TRBD1 (6 bases). CDR3 length: 15 residues. CDR1 and CDR2 (germline): DFQATT, SNEGSKA (reference sequence). Trimming shortened V by 0 bases and J by 2 bases, and 13 bases separated the two germline ends. In nucleotides, the CDR3 is TGCAGTGCTAGAGATCCGAGGGGGGGTAACACTGAAGCTTTCTTT. Translation gives CSARDPRGGNTEAFF.

The chain has TRBV9 and TRBJ2-7; 8 nucleotides align to TRBD2. This CDR3 is 14 amino acids long. V dropped 4 bases and J dropped 5; count of bases not matched to a gene: 8. CDR1 and CDR2 (germline): SGDLS, YYNGEE. The CDR3: CASSPRLAGHEQYF. The CDR3 DNA is TGTGCCAGCAGCCCCCGGCTAGCGGGCCACGAGCAGTACTTC.

The gene calls are TRBV5-1 and TRBJ2-5, with D possibly being TRBD1 or TRBD2 (5 bases each). The V gene lost 7 bases and the J gene lost 1 base, with 14 bases spanning the gap. This CDR3 is 14 amino acids long. Looked up from germline, CDR1 is SGHRS and CDR2 is YFSETQ. For the CDR3, the DNA is TGCGCCAGCCAAGGGGAGACCCTCCAAGAGACCCAGTACTTC. It specifies CASQGETLQETQYF. Filled out from reference TRBV5-1 and TRBJ2-5, the complete variable domain reads KAGVTQTPRYLIKTRGQQVTLSCSPISGHRSVSWYQQTPGQGLQFLFEYFSETQRNKGNFPGRFSGRQFSNSRSEMNVSTLELGDSALYLCASQGETLQETQYFGPGTRLLVL.

In DNA, the CDR3 is TGCAGCGTTGTTCAGCTTAGCTCTGGGGCCAACGTCCTGACTTTC. Translation gives CSVVQLSSGANVLTF. The chain combines TRBV29-1 with TRBJ2-6; D unresolved. V lost 4 bases to trimming and J lost 0 bases, with 10 bases between them. CDR1 is SQVTM and CDR2 is ANQGSEA in the germline V gene. The length of the CDR3 is 15 residues. The whole variable domain, filled in from reference TRBV29-1 and TRBJ2-6, reads SAVISQKPSRDICQRGTSLTIQCQVDSQVTMMFWYRQQPGQSLTLIATANQGSEATYESGFVIDKFPISRPNLTFSTLTVSNMSPEDSSIYLCSVVQLSSGANVLTFGAGSRLTVL.

V gene TRBV27 combines with J gene TRBJ2-5; tentative D call: TRBD1 (5 bases). The tail of the sequence fits TRBJ2-7 better, so the J call may be wrong. This CDR3 has 14 amino acids. CDR1 and CDR2 from the germline V gene are MNHEY and SMNVEV (reference sequence). CDR3 loop: CASSLAGQSREQYF. CDR3 bases: TGTGCCAGCAGTTTGGCAGGGCAGTCCCGCGAGCAGTACTTC.

This rearrangement joins TRBV12-3 or TRBV12-4 to TRBJ1-2, with 7 bases aligning to TRBD1. The CDR3 consists of 14 residues. The V and J ends lost 1 base and 3 bases, in that order; junction bases with no gene match: 2. CDR3 residues: CASSLGTGDYGYTF. As DNA, the CDR3 is TGTGCCAGCAGTTTAGGGACAGGAGACTATGGCTACACCTTC.

CDR3 bases: TGCAGTGCTAGAGTGCAGGGGTCCGAAAAACTGTTTTTT. Amino acid sequence: CSARVQGSEKLFF. J is TRBJ1-4 and V is TRBV20-1, with D possibly TRBD1 on 6 matching bases. Trimming removed 1 base at V and 8 bases at J, with 11 bases between. In germline, CDR1 is DFQATT, CDR2 SNEGSKA (reference sequence). The CDR3 loop spans 13 amino acids.